The T cell receptor beta chain under discussion was sequenced for a study of glioma-infiltrating T cells. The CDR3 is 13 amino acids. V was trimmed by 11 bases and J by 2 bases, leaving 16 bases between them. Germline V lookup: CDR1 MNHNS, CDR2 SASEGT. Using RNA template, CDR3s of TCR alpha and beta were amplified with iRepertoire arm-PCR. Each CDR3 protein gets one entry after TCRdb re-called the multiplex PCR reads with MiXCR. The repertoire consists of under 130,000 distinct CDR3 sequences, with about 30% occurring once and the leading ten covering about 40%. This clonotype was counted ten times or more.

The sequence came from a human donor with low-grade glioma or glioblastoma, undergoing nonglioma brain surgery, or in good health (not recorded which). The sequencing sample was made of glioma tissue, nonneoplastic brain tissue, or PBMCs (not recorded which). J is TRBJ2-7 and V is TRBV6-1; maybe TRBD2 (7 bases). CDR3 residues: CAGSGGRTYEQYF. CDR3 coding DNA: TGTGCCGGCTCCGGGGGGCGAACCTACGAGCAGTACTTC.